One sample yielded the 18 T cell receptor beta chains listed below, sequenced in a study of blood T cell repertoires in COVID-19. Using immunoSEQ multiplex PCR, the repertoire was profiled, and TCRdb retains in-frame clones only, with some absent. The repertoire consists of under 550,000 clones, with about 90% occurring once and the leading ten covering 0.8% to 1%. The sample was peripheral blood. Receptors were obtained from a man between 18 and 29 years old with COVID-19, enrolled during active disease.

This clone was detected only once. The chain links TRBV19 to TRBJ1-2; 10 bases are shared with TRBD1. Trimming at V came to 5 bases and at J to 4 bases, leaving 7 bases not matched to a gene. CDR3 length equals 15 residues. Germline CDR1 is LNHDA and CDR2 is SQIVND (reference sequence). CDR3 sequence reads: CASSQGQGGGYGYTF. CDR3 in DNA: TGTGCCAGTAGTCAAGGACAGGGGGGAGGCTATGGCTACACCTTC.

This clone has a single count. V is TRBV30 and J is TRBJ1-5, with D unresolved. Trimming took off 1 base at V and 3 bases at J, with 7 bases between the two ends. CDR1 and CDR2 from the germline V gene are GTSNPN and SVGIG (reference sequence). The CDR3 is 13 residues long. The CDR3 nucleotides read TGTGCCTGGAGTGACTTTAACAATCAGCCCCAGCATTTT. Translation gives CAWSDFNNQPQHF. The variable domain in full, completed from reference TRBV30 and TRBJ1-5, reads SQTIHQWPATLVQPVGSPLSLECTVEGTSNPNLYWYRQAAGRGLQLLFYSVGIGQISSEVPQNLSASRPQDRQFILSSKKLLLSDSGFYLCAWSDFNNQPQHFGDGTRLSIL.

V and J are TRBV21-1 and TRBJ2-1; the D call of TRBD2 is as the table states it, not checked on the DNA. TRBV21-1 represents a pseudogene. The CDR3 is 18 amino acids. The CDR3 sequence: CASSKAAEGLSLYNEQFF. CDR3 nucleotides: TGTGCCAGCAGCAAAGCCGCGGAAGGACTTTCTTTATACAATGAGCAGTTCTTC.

This clone was found a few times. This chain connects TRBV30 to TRBJ1-6; tentatively, D is TRBD1 (6 bases). This CDR3 is 13 amino acids long. Germline assignment: CDR1 GTSNPN and CDR2 SVGIG (reference sequence). Between the trimmed V and J ends, which lost 3 bases and 7 bases, there was a span of 10 bases. CDR3 sequence: CAWRGTPNSPLHF. The DNA of the CDR3 is TGTGCCTGGAGAGGGACACCAAATTCACCCCTCCACTTT.

The chain's CDR3 is CASRTRPGQGSEAFF. The DNA for the CDR3 is TGTGCCAGCAGGACAAGGCCGGGACAGGGATCAGAAGCTTTCTTT. This chain uses TRBV6-5 with TRBJ1-1; 9 bases are shared with TRBD1. The CDR3 length is 15 residues. V shed 6 bases and J 8 bases; nucleotides not matched to a gene: 13. Per germline, CDR1 MNHEY and CDR2 SVGAGI.

The chain combines TRBV11-3 with TRBJ2-5, with 15 bases identical to TRBD2. Germline V gene lookup returns CDR1 SGHNT and CDR2 YENEEA. The CDR3 is 17 residues long. Trimming at V came to 4 bases and at J to 7 bases, leaving 10 bases not matched to a gene. This CDR3 reads CASSSGLAGGRGGTQYF. The CDR3 DNA is TGTGCCAGCAGCTCGGGACTAGCGGGAGGCCGCGGGGGGACCCAGTACTTC.

V gene TRBV24-1 combines with J gene TRBJ1-2; TRBD1 is a possible D gene (5 bases). In germline, CDR1 is KGHDR, CDR2 SFDVKD. The CDR3 is 12 amino acids. V dropped 10 bases and J dropped 8 bases, with 16 bases sitting between them. The CDR3 reads CATWSGAKGYTF. The CDR3, as DNA: TGTGCCACTTGGTCTGGGGCGAAAGGCTACACCTTC.

The chain is built from TRBV7-3 and TRBJ2-1, with 13 bases aligning to TRBD2. From germline, CDR1 is SGHTA and CDR2 FQGTGA. This CDR3 is 16 amino acids long. V dropped 2 bases and J dropped 4; count of bases not matched to a gene: 2. CDR3 sequence reads: CASSLAGLAGYNEQFF. The CDR3 DNA sequence: TGTGCCAGCAGCTTAGCGGGACTAGCGGGATACAATGAGCAGTTCTTC.

The chain couples TRBV19 to TRBJ1-1; a weak D match, TRBD1 (5 bases). Trimming cost V 7 bases and J 3 bases, with 15 bases left between them. This CDR3 is 14 amino acids long. The V gene's germline CDR1 is LNHDA and CDR2 SQIVND (reference sequence). CDR3 region: CASIKWGGDTEAFF. The CDR3 bases are TGTGCCAGTATTAAATGGGGCGGGGACACTGAAGCTTTCTTT.

The J gene is TRBJ2-7, the V gene TRBV6-1, with 9 bases fitting TRBD1. This CDR3 is 13 amino acids long. The germline CDR1 and CDR2 sequences are MNHNS and SASEGT. The J segment lost 5 bases and the V segment lost 2 bases, leaving 1 base of the junction unmatched. The CDR3 here is CASSERQGDEQYF. The CDR3 DNA sequence: TGTGCCAGCAGTGAAAGACAGGGGGACGAGCAGTACTTC.

CDR3: CASSLDLTAPLHF. The CDR3 DNA follows: TGTGCCAGCAGCTTAGATCTCACTGCACCCCTCCACTTT. V gene TRBV11-3 combines with J gene TRBJ1-6, with D unresolved. There are 13 residues in the CDR3. Trimming stripped 0 bases from V and 11 bases from J, with 8 bases between. Germline CDR1 SGHNT, CDR2 YENEEA.

CDR3 in amino acids: CASSESRISEAFF. CDR3 in DNA: TGCGCCAGCAGTGAGTCCAGGATTAGTGAAGCTTTCTTT. The chain joins TRBV10-1 to TRBJ1-1, with unresolved D. The CDR3 sequence is 13 residues long. Germline V gives CDR1 WNHNN, CDR2 SYGVQD (reference sequence). The germline V and J ends were trimmed by 0 bases and 7 bases, with 9 bases remaining between them.

The chain carries TRBV19 and TRBJ2-5; 9 bases are shared with TRBD2. V trimming: 2 bases; J trimming: 5 bases; junction bases outside the gene matches: 9. CDR3 length equals 16 residues. CDR1 and CDR2 from the germline V gene are LNHDA and SQIVND (reference sequence). CDR3 amino acids: CASSIRQGLARETQYF. In DNA, the CDR3 is TGTGCCAGTAGTATACGCCAAGGACTAGCGAGGGAGACCCAGTACTTC.

The gene calls are TRBV4-1 and TRBJ2-7; 10 bases align to TRBD2. CDR1 is MGHRA, CDR2 YSYEKL, per germline. V trimming: 5 bases; J trimming: 4 bases; junction bases outside the gene matches: 5. CDR3 length equals 14 residues. CDR3 sequence (DNA): TGCGCCAGCAGCTATCTAGCGGGAGTGTACGAGCAGTACTTC. Translation: CASSYLAGVYEQYF.

The chain uses TRBV10-3 and TRBJ1-5; D call uncertain. The V end lost 8 bases, the J end lost 5 bases, and 13 bases lay between the germline ends. The CDR3 runs 13 residues. Germline values: CDR1 ENHRY, CDR2 SYGVKD. CDR3 residues: CAISGGVDQPQHF. CDR3 nucleotides: TGTGCCATCTCGGGAGGCGTTGATCAGCCCCAGCATTTT.

The chain is built from TRBV1 and TRBJ1-2; the table assigns TRBD1, which was not confirmed against the DNA. TRBV1 is designated a pseudogene. This CDR3 has 17 amino acids. This CDR3 is CTSRGQSRRPVRYGYTF. The CDR3 DNA sequence: TGCACCAGCAGAGGACAGAGTAGACGCCCGGTCCGTTATGGCTACACCTTC.

The CDR3 region has the DNA TGTGCCAGCAGTGACGGACAGGTCGGGGAGTTAGGCTACACCTTC. It translates to CASSDGQVGELGYTF. The chain is built from TRBV6-4 and TRBJ1-2; TRBD1 matches at 7 bases. J gave up 8 bases and V 2 bases, and 11 bases lay outside the gene matches. Germline lookup yields CDR1 MRHNA and CDR2 SNTAGT. This CDR3 comprises 15 residues.

In regard to this clone: This sample also contains other DNA sequences that code for the same CDR3. J is TRBJ1-2 and V is TRBV5-1, with TRBD1 matching over 11 bases. CDR1 is SGHRS, CDR2 YFSETQ, per germline. The CDR3 has 15 residues. The J segment lost 1 base and the V segment lost 5 bases, leaving 4 bases of the junction unmatched. The DNA of the CDR3 is TGCGCCAGCAGTCGGACAGGGGGCAATAACTATGGCTACACCTTC. It specifies CASSRTGGNNYGYTF.